One sample yielded the 22 T cell receptor beta chains listed below, sequenced in a study of blood T cells in healthy people across ages (dated by TCRdb to 2014 to 2015). The method was 5' RACE. Sequencing took place on an Illumina HiSeq 2500. A second PCR of about 6 to 11 cycles was performed with a sample-barcoded 5' primer and a J-beta primer mix. TCRdb applied fastp at Q25 and MiXCR to the public reads, then kept only in-frame beta chains. Each CDR3 protein gets just one entry, which takes the most common genes and DNA from the rows behind it. This sample has roughly 860,000 distinct CDR3 sequences in its table, and approximately 59% of those were observed once. The ten largest clonotypes hold about a quarter of the sample. Sequences were obtained from blood. The receptors originated from a young man in good health.

The rearrangement links TRBV7-3 to TRBJ2-7, with D perhaps TRBD2 (5 bases). In germline, CDR1 is SGHTA, CDR2 FQGTGA. CDR3 size: 13 residues. Trimming left V 6 bases short and J 3 bases short, with 12 bases between. CDR3 sequence reads: CASRPPGNYEQYF. Here the CDR3 DNA reads TGTGCCAGCAGGCCGCCCGGGAACTACGAGCAGTACTTC.

There are a few counts of this clonotype. This chain links TRBV15 with TRBJ2-1; 7 nucleotides align to TRBD1. The CDR3 is 14 residues long. Germline V CDR1 and CDR2: LNHNV, YYDKDF (reference sequence). V trimming: 2 bases; J trimming: 7 bases; junction bases outside the gene matches: 5. CDR3 nucleotides: TGTGCCACCAGCAGACAGGGGGTGGGGAATGAGCAGTTCTTC. As protein: CATSRQGVGNEQFF.

In this sample, this clonotype turned up once. This chain's CDR3 is CASSLWTGTREQYF. DNA for the CDR3: TGTGCCAGCAGCCTTTGGACAGGTACTCGCGAGCAGTACTTC. The chain employs TRBV14 and TRBJ2-7, with 7 bases lining up with TRBD1. V trimming: 4 bases; J trimming: 6 bases; junction bases outside the gene matches: 9. Germline V gene data show CDR1 as SGHDN and CDR2 as FVKESK. The CDR3 totals 14 residues. The full variable domain, in which reference TRBV14 and TRBJ2-7 provide the parts outside the CDR3, is EAGVTQFPSHSVIEKGQTVTLRCDPISGHDNLYWYRRVMGKEIKFLLHFVKESKQDESGMPNNRFLAERTGGTYSTLKVQPAELEDSGVYFCASSLWTGTREQYFGPGTRLTVT.

The sample holds many counts of this clonotype. The chain carries TRBV12-3 or TRBV12-4 and TRBJ2-7; 7 bases map to TRBD1. The junction had 2 bases not matched to a gene; V was cut back by 4 bases and J by 2 bases. The CDR3 is 13 residues long. In DNA form, the CDR3 reads TGTGCCAGCAGTTCCGGGACAGCCTACGAGCAGTACTTC. Its protein is CASSSGTAYEQYF.

This clonotype was detected once. V is TRBV20-1 and J is TRBJ2-5; 10 bases agree with TRBD1. Germline-derived CDR1 and CDR2 are DFQATT and SNEGSKA (reference sequence). The J segment lost 11 bases and the V segment lost 6 bases, leaving 15 bases of the junction unmatched. There are 14 residues in the CDR3. The CDR3 DNA sequence: TGCAGTGCCAACAACCGGGACAGGGGTTTTAAGCAGTACTTC. As protein: CSANNRDRGFKQYF.

The chain joins TRBV6-5 to TRBJ2-7, with D uncertain. The CDR3 contains 17 residues. The V and J ends lost 4 bases and 3 bases respectively, with 22 bases between them. Germline V gene data show CDR1 as MNHEY and CDR2 as SVGAGI. CDR3 in amino acids: CASSLTLGGYSHYEQYF. The CDR3 nucleotides are TGTGCCAGCAGTTTGACTTTGGGCGGCTATAGTCACTACGAGCAGTACTTC.

In its sample, this clonotype was seen once. This rearrangement joins TRBV10-3 to TRBJ2-2, with a tentative D call TRBD2 (5 bases). Germline CDR1 reads ENHRY; CDR2 reads SYGVKD. V lost 5 bases to trimming and J lost 4 bases, with 11 bases between them. There are 14 residues in the CDR3. CDR3 sequence reads: CAISNDYSTGELFF. The CDR3, as DNA: TGTGCCATCAGTAACGACTACTCCACCGGGGAGCTGTTTTTT.

The chain joins TRBV11-1 to TRBJ2-1; D unresolved. Germline lookup yields CDR1 SGHAT and CDR2 FQDESV (reference sequence). CDR3 size: 13 residues. V was trimmed by 5 bases and J by 3 bases, leaving 8 bases between them. This chain's CDR3 is CASSTRIYNEQFF. The CDR3 DNA follows: TGTGCCAGCAGCACCCGGATCTACAATGAGCAGTTCTTC.

This chain joins TRBV14 and TRBJ2-3; the match to TRBD1 covers 7 bases. CDR3 size: 15 residues. CDR1 SGHDN and CDR2 FVKESK come from the germline V gene. After removal of 2 bases from V and 2 bases from J, the junction contained 4 bases not matched to a gene. The CDR3 spells CASSQFDRDTDTQYF. The CDR3 coding sequence is TGTGCCAGCAGCCAATTCGACAGGGACACAGATACGCAGTATTTT.

This chain links TRBV7-2 with TRBJ2-2; perhaps TRBD2 as D (7 bases). V was pared by 5 bases and J by 6 bases, with 22 bases between. Germline CDR1 SGHTA, CDR2 FQGNSA. The CDR3 has 17 residues. In DNA form, the CDR3 reads TGTGCCAGCAGCCCTAAATTGGGGGCGGGGGCACCCGGGGAGCTGTTTTTT. This gives the protein CASSPKLGAGAPGELFF.

Points on this clonotype: This may arise from a read error, as a much more abundant clone is one base away. The rearrangement uses TRBV7-2 and TRBJ1-1, with D possibly being TRBD1 (6 bases). Germline lookup yields CDR1 SGHTA and CDR2 FQGNSA. The CDR3 extends over 15 amino acids. The CDR3 nucleotides read TGTGTCAGCAGCTTCTGGGGGACAATGAACACTGAAGCTTTCTTT. Translating it yields CVSSFWGTMNTEAFF.

V and J are TRBV6-5 and TRBJ1-2; D unresolved. The CDR3 sequence is 14 residues long. The germline V gene has CDR1 MNHEY and CDR2 SVGAGI. V was clipped by 4 bases and J by 1 base, with 10 bases between them. In nucleotides, the CDR3 is TGTGCCAGCAGTTTAACGGCAGTTAACTATGGCTACACCTTC. Translation gives CASSLTAVNYGYTF.

This clonotype was found a few times. The chain employs TRBV25-1 and TRBJ1-2; no clear D gene. CDR3 size: 12 residues. V shed 5 bases and J shed 7 bases, with 11 bases lying between them. Germline V CDR1 and CDR2: MGHDK, SYGVNS. The CDR3 coding sequence is TGTGCCAGCAGTTTCGAGGTTTCTGGCTACACCTTC. It translates to CASSFEVSGYTF.

The V call is TRBV7-9, the J call TRBJ1-2; D possibly corresponds to TRBD1 (6 bases). Germline V CDR1 and CDR2: SEHNR, FQNEAQ (reference sequence). CDR3 length: 18 residues. The V end was cut by 5 bases, the J end by 0 bases, with 22 bases between. The CDR3 spells CASSPYYRDGKANYGYTF. In DNA, the CDR3 is TGTGCCAGCAGCCCATACTACAGGGATGGGAAAGCTAACTATGGCTACACCTTC.

The chain recombines TRBV4-3 with TRBJ1-2; D might be TRBD1 (6 bases). Germline-derived CDR1 and CDR2 are LGHNA and YSLEER. The V end was cut by 1 base, the J end by 6 bases, with 12 bases between. This CDR3 spans 14 amino acids. The DNA of the CDR3 is TGCGCCAGCAGCCAAGGTTTACAGGGTAATGGCTACACCTTC. Amino acid sequence: CASSQGLQGNGYTF.

This clonotype is a singleton in its sample. Germline and junction disagree at one end, which may indicate a read error. This chain links TRBV15 with TRBJ1-2; D remains ambiguous. Germline V CDR1 and CDR2: LNHNV, YYDKDF (reference sequence). CDR3 length: 15 amino acids. The CDR3 region has the DNA TGTGCCACCAGCAGAGATAAGGGCAGGAACTATGGCCACACCTTC. Protein: CATSRDKGRNYGHTF.

This chain uses TRBV29-1 with TRBJ1-2; no firm D call. Trimming took 3 bases from V and 0 from J, leaving 8 bases between them. Germline-derived CDR1 and CDR2 are SQVTM and ANQGSEA. CDR3 length equals 13 residues. The CDR3 bases are TGCAGCGTTGACCCCGGCGCTAACTATGGCTACACCTTC. Amino acids: CSVDPGANYGYTF.

This chain uses TRBV24-1 with TRBJ2-7; 7 bases align to TRBD1. The CDR3 is 15 residues long. Germline CDR1 KGHDR, CDR2 SFDVKD. Unmatched junction bases numbered 9, after V lost 2 bases and J lost 6 bases. The CDR3: CATSDSDRAYGEQYF. Written as DNA, the CDR3 is TGTGCCACCAGTGATTCCGACAGGGCCTACGGCGAGCAGTACTTC.

This clonotype was seen a few times. The V gene is TRBV6-2 or TRBV6-3, the J gene TRBJ1-1; 7 bases are shared with TRBD1. V trimming: 6 bases; J trimming: 0 bases; junction bases outside the gene matches: 13. Per germline, CDR1 MNHEY and CDR2 SVGEGT. CDR3 length: 17 residues. The CDR3 region has the DNA TGTGCCAGCAGCAAAGGAAGGGGGCCAGGGATGAACACTGAAGCTTTCTTT. Its translation is CASSKGRGPGMNTEAFF.

The chain joins TRBV13 to TRBJ1-1; the match to TRBD1 covers 7 bases. Losses at the gene ends were 5 bases for V and 6 bases for J; bases not matched to a gene: 12. The germline gives CDR1 PRHDT, CDR2 FYEKMQ (reference sequence). This CDR3 has 15 residues. DNA of the CDR3: TGTGCCAGCAGCCCCTCCCTCGACAGGGTGCCTGAAGCTTTCTTT. It encodes CASSPSLDRVPEAFF.

The rearrangement joins TRBV9 to TRBJ1-6; D remains unclear. CDR1 SGDLS and CDR2 YYNGEE come from the germline V gene. There are 14 residues in the CDR3. The germline V and J ends were trimmed by 0 bases and 4 bases, with 5 bases remaining between them. CDR3 in amino acids: CASSVAGYNSPLHF. As DNA, the CDR3 is TGTGCCAGCAGCGTAGCAGGTTATAATTCACCCCTCCACTTT.

The rearrangement joins TRBV27 to TRBJ1-2; D is uncertain. CDR1 MNHEY and CDR2 SMNVEV come from the germline V gene (reference sequence). The CDR3 totals 13 residues. The V end was cut by 2 bases, the J end by 4 bases, with 8 bases between. CDR3 coding DNA: TGTGCCAGCAGTTTAAGGAGCACCTATGGCTACACCTTC. It encodes CASSLRSTYGYTF.